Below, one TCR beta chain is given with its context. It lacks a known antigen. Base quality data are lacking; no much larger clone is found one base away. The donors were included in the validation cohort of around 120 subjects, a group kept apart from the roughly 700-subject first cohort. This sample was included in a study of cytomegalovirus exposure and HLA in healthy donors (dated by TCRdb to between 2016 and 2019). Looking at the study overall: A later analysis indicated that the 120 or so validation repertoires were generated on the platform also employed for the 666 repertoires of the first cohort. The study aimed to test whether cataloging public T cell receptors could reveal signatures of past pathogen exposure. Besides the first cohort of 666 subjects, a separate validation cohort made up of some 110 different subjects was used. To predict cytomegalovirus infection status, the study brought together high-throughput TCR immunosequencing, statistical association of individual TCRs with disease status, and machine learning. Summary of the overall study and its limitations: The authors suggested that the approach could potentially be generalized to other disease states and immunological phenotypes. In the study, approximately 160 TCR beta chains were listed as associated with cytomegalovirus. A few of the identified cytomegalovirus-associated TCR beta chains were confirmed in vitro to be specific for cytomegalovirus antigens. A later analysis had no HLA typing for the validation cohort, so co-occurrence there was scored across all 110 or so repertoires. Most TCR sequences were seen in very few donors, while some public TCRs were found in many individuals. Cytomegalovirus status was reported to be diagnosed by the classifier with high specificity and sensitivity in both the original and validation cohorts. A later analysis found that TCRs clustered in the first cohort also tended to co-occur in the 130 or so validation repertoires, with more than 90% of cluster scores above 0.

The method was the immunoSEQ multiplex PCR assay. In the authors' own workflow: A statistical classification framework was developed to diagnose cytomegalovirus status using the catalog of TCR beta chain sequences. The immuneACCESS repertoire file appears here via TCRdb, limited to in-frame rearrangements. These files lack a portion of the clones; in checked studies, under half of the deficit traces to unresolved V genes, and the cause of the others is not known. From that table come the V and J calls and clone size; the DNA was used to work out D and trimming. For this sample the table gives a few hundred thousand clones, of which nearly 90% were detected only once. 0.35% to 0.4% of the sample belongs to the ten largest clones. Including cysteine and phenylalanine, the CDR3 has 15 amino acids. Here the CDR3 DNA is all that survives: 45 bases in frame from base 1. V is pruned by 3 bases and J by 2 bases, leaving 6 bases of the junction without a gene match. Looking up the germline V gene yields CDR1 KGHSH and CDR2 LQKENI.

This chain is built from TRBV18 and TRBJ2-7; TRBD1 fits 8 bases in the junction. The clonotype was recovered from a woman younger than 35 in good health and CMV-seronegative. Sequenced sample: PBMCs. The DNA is TGTGCCAGCTCACCCGGACAGGGAATCCCCTACGAGCAGTACTTC. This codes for CASSPGQGIPYEQYF. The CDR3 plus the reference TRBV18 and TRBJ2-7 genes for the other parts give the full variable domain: NAGVMQNPRHLVRRRGQEARLRCSPMKGHSHVYWYRQLPEEGLKFMVYLQKENIIDESGMPKERFSAEFPKEGPSILRIQQVVRGDSAAYFCASSPGQGIPYEQYFGPGTRLTVT.